A single sample is the source of the 26 T cell receptor beta chains below, sequenced in a study of shared clonotypes between healthy human individuals. Using immunoSEQ multiplex PCR, the repertoire was profiled, and TCRdb retains in-frame clones only, with some absent. This repertoire shows millions of clones, around 90% found once; its top ten account for 0.13% to 0.15%. The source material was naive CD4+ T cells sorted from blood. Regarding subset: CD45RA+ positively selected. These receptors were collected from a man aged 18 to 35 in good health.

The chain links TRBV29-1 to TRBJ1-2; 9 bases match TRBD1. CDR1 SQVTM and CDR2 ANQGSEA come from the germline V gene. The CDR3 length is 13 residues. The V gene end was trimmed by 6 bases and the J gene end by 5 bases; junction bases not matched to a gene: 7. The DNA of the CDR3 is TGCAGCGTGCGGACAGGGGTGGGATATGGCTACACCTTC. Translation: CSVRTGVGYGYTF.

The J gene is TRBJ1-5, the V gene TRBV7-2, with D possibly TRBD1 on 6 matching bases. There are 14 residues in the CDR3. The V and J ends lost 2 bases and 15 bases respectively, with 20 bases between them. From germline, CDR1 is SGHTA and CDR2 FQGNSA. In DNA, the CDR3 is TGTGCCAGCAGCTTATTGGGGGGCAGGGACGTAACGCATTTT. This sequence encodes CASSLLGGRDVTHF.

This clone was recorded once. The sample holds other DNA sequences that translate to the same CDR3. This chain links TRBV5-1 with TRBJ1-4, with a tentative D call TRBD1 (6 bases). Germline assignment: CDR1 SGHRS and CDR2 YFSETQ. Deletions cut 0 bases from V and 3 bases from J, with 9 bases between. The CDR3 consists of 15 residues. The CDR3 is CASSLVAGANEKLFF. CDR3 bases: TGCGCCAGCAGCTTGGTGGCAGGGGCTAATGAAAAACTGTTTTTT.

Written as DNA, the CDR3 is TGTGCCAGCAGCTTAAGTAGACTTTTCTCCTACGAGCAGTACTTC. Its protein is CASSLSRLFSYEQYF. The chain employs TRBV7-2 and TRBJ2-7; D is unresolved. The CDR3 is made up of 15 amino acids. With 2 bases removed from V and 0 bases from J, the gap between germline ends came to 11 bases. Germline V gene sequence: CDR1 SGHTA, CDR2 FQGNSA.

The CDR3 is CASSTTDRGNTGELFF. CDR3 coding DNA: TGTGCCAGCAGCACCACGGACAGGGGGAACACCGGGGAGCTGTTTTTT. V gene TRBV25-1 combines with J gene TRBJ2-2; 9 bases are a match to TRBD1. Germline CDR1 MGHDK, CDR2 SYGVNS. J was trimmed by 1 base and V by 6 bases; bases with no gene match: 6. This CDR3 contains 16 residues.

The chain recombines TRBV14 with TRBJ1-4, with D unclear. CDR1 and CDR2 from the germline V gene are SGHDN and FVKESK. The length of the CDR3 is 16 residues. Trimming pared 0 bases from V and 5 bases from J, leaving 13 bases between. For the CDR3, the DNA is TGTGCCAGCAGCCAAGATTCCCAGATAATGAATGAAAAACTGTTTTTT. Protein product: CASSQDSQIMNEKLFF.

This clone was seen a few times. The V and J genes are TRBV7-9 and TRBJ1-1, with a tentative D call TRBD1 (6 bases). Germline CDR1 reads SEHNR; CDR2 reads FQNEAQ (reference sequence). Trimming left V 5 bases short and J 4 bases short, with 11 bases between. The CDR3 runs 13 residues. The DNA for the CDR3 is TGTGCCAGCAGCGACGCAGGGGTCACTGAAGCTTTCTTT. Translated, it gives CASSDAGVTEAFF.

The chain carries TRBV7-9 and TRBJ2-1; D gene uncertain. Germline V CDR1 and CDR2: SEHNR, FQNEAQ (reference sequence). This CDR3 comprises 16 residues. The V end lost 1 base, the J end lost 2 bases, and 12 bases lay between the germline ends. CDR3 loop: CASSLDASDPYNEQFF. In DNA, the CDR3 is TGTGCCAGCAGCTTAGATGCCAGCGATCCCTACAATGAGCAGTTCTTC.

J is TRBJ1-1 and V is TRBV11-2, with 9 bases lining up with TRBD1. The germline gives CDR1 SGHAT, CDR2 FQNNGV. This CDR3 is 16 amino acids long. J gave up 1 base and V 3 bases, and 6 bases lay outside the gene matches. CDR3 in DNA: TGTGCCAGCAGCTTCTACAGGGGGCAGGGGAACACTGAAGCTTTCTTT. It is translated as CASSFYRGQGNTEAFF.

The V call is TRBV18, the J call TRBJ2-7; D unresolved. Per germline, CDR1 KGHSH and CDR2 LQKENI. The ends were cut back, 4 bases at V and 6 bases at J, with 10 bases in the middle. CDR3 length: 12 amino acids. The chain's CDR3 is CASSLVRTEQYF. DNA for the CDR3: TGTGCCAGCTCACTTGTCAGGACCGAGCAGTACTTC.

This clone was detected once. V gene TRBV18 combines with J gene TRBJ2-5; no reliable D call. CDR1 and CDR2 from the germline V gene are KGHSH and LQKENI. V was cut by 5 bases and J by 5 bases, with 9 bases left in between. This CDR3 contains 12 residues. DNA of the CDR3: TGTGCCAGCTCAACGGCGGTCGAGACCCAGTACTTC. Encoded protein: CASSTAVETQYF.

The gene calls are TRBV10-3 and TRBJ2-1, with 11 bases that match TRBD2. Germline V gene lookup returns CDR1 ENHRY and CDR2 SYGVKD. The CDR3 totals 14 residues. The V gene end was trimmed by 7 bases and the J gene end by 3 bases; junction bases not matched to a gene: 2. CDR3 residues: CAIKGLAGYNEQFF. The CDR3 coding sequence is TGTGCCATCAAAGGACTAGCGGGCTACAATGAGCAGTTCTTC.

Of note for this clone: One junction end disagrees with the germline gene, perhaps due to a read error. The gene calls are TRBV4-1 and TRBJ1-2; D is ambiguous. The CDR3 is 12 residues long. Germline assignment: CDR1 MGHRA and CDR2 YSYEKL. The CDR3 nucleotides are TGCGCCAGCAGCCAAGATAGAATCCCACGGACTTTC. Its protein product is CASSQDRIPRTF.

V is TRBV10-1 and J is TRBJ2-1, with D hard to call. Germline V gene lookup returns CDR1 WNHNN and CDR2 SYGVQD (reference sequence). The CDR3 runs 15 residues. V dropped 4 bases and J dropped 2 bases, with 12 bases sitting between them. This chain's CDR3 is CASSALGLAYNEQFF. DNA of the CDR3: TGCGCCAGCAGTGCCCTAGGCCTCGCCTACAATGAGCAGTTCTTC.

The chain combines TRBV9 with TRBJ1-5, with D maybe TRBD1 (6 bases). V was shortened by 3 bases and J by 6 bases, with 13 bases between the two germline ends. Germline CDR1 reads SGDLS; CDR2 reads YYNGEE. The length of the CDR3 is 14 residues. In DNA form, the CDR3 reads TGTGCCAGCAGCGCCGAGGGGGGGATTCAGCCCCAGCATTTT. Translation: CASSAEGGIQPQHF.

This rearrangement joins TRBV27 to TRBJ2-5; TRBD1 agrees at 8 bases. The CDR3 is 13 residues long. CDR1 is MNHEY and CDR2 is SMNVEV in the germline V gene (reference sequence). V lost 8 bases and J lost 4; bases outside the gene matches: 6. The CDR3 is CASRGQGRETQYF. The CDR3 bases are TGTGCCAGCCGAGGACAGGGAAGAGAGACCCAGTACTTC.

The CDR3 loop reads CASRPSDSGNTIYF. CDR3 sequence (DNA): TGCGCCAGCAGGCCATCAGACTCTGGAAACACCATATATTTT. The chain couples TRBV5-1 to TRBJ1-3; D gene unclear. This CDR3 is 14 amino acids long. V lost 5 bases to trimming and J lost 0 bases, with 9 bases between them. Germline assignment: CDR1 SGHRS and CDR2 YFSETQ.

V is TRBV19 and J is TRBJ1-6; 7 bases fit TRBD1. V lost 6 bases, J lost 7 bases, and 6 bases stayed unmatched. This CDR3 is built from 14 residues. Germline lookup yields CDR1 LNHDA and CDR2 SQIVND (reference sequence). DNA for the CDR3: TGTGCCAGTAGGGAGCAGGGGGGGAATTCACCCCTCCACTTT. Translating it yields CASREQGGNSPLHF.

CDR3 region: CASSSGTGHEKLFF. CDR3 coding DNA: TGTGCCAGTAGTAGCGGGACCGGGCACGAAAAACTGTTTTTT. The chain uses TRBV19 and TRBJ1-4, with TRBD1 as a possible D gene (5 bases). The CDR3 sequence is 14 residues long. The germline V gene has CDR1 LNHDA and CDR2 SQIVND (reference sequence). Trimming stripped 4 bases from V and 8 bases from J, with 14 bases between. The full variable domain, with the rest looked up from reference TRBV19 and TRBJ1-4, is DGGITQSPKYLFRKEGQNVTLSCEQNLNHDAMYWYRQDPGQGLRLIYYSQIVNDFQKGDIAEGYSVSREKKESFPLTVTSAQKNPTAFYLCASSSGTGHEKLFFGSGTQLSVL.

This sequence joins TRBV6-5 and TRBJ2-3, with 8 positions matching TRBD2. Germline assignment: CDR1 MNHEY and CDR2 SVGAGI. Trimming removed 1 base from V and 10 bases from J; junction bases left unmatched: 4. This CDR3 is built from 13 residues. CDR3 sequence reads: CASSYLAGLAQYF. CDR3 sequence (DNA): TGTGCCAGCAGTTACTTGGCGGGACTAGCGCAGTATTTT.

The chain is built from TRBV5-4 and TRBJ2-3; 7 bases are a match to TRBD1. Trimming removed 2 bases from V and 4 bases from J; junction bases left unmatched: 7. CDR3 length: 15 residues. Per the germline V gene, CDR1 is SGHNT and CDR2 is YYREEE (reference sequence). The CDR3 bases are TGTGCCAGCAGCTTTTGGGGGACAGTACCAGATACGCAGTATTTT. Protein sequence: CASSFWGTVPDTQYF.

V is TRBV6-1 and J is TRBJ1-6; D is perhaps TRBD1 (6 bases). Germline-derived CDR1 and CDR2 are MNHNS and SASEGT. V was pared by 4 bases and J by 7 bases, with 11 bases between. The CDR3 length is 14 residues. The CDR3 nucleotides read TGTGCCAGCAGTGCGTCACAGGGCAATTCACCCCTCCACTTT. This sequence encodes CASSASQGNSPLHF.

This clone was detected only once. The V gene is TRBV2, the J gene TRBJ2-1; TRBD2 matches at 8 bases. With 5 bases clipped from V and 9 bases from J, the junction kept 9 bases outside the gene matches. Germline CDR1 SNHLY, CDR2 FYNNEI. This CDR3 spans 14 amino acids. The CDR3, as DNA: TGTGCCAGCAGTTCGGGACTAGAAGCTCTTGAGCAGTTCTTC. It is translated as CASSSGLEALEQFF.

The chain uses TRBV5-1 and TRBJ2-7; D is possibly TRBD2 (6 bases). The germline V gene has CDR1 SGHRS and CDR2 YFSETQ. The V end lost 4 bases, the J end lost 4 bases, and 9 bases lay between the germline ends. The CDR3 loop spans 12 amino acids. This CDR3 is CASSPEGYEQYF. In nucleotides, the CDR3 is TGCGCCAGCAGCCCGGAGGGTTACGAGCAGTACTTC. The full variable domain, completed using reference TRBV5-1 and TRBJ2-7, is KAGVTQTPRYLIKTRGQQVTLSCSPISGHRSVSWYQQTPGQGLQFLFEYFSETQRNKGNFPGRFSGRQFSNSRSEMNVSTLELGDSALYLCASSPEGYEQYFGPGTRLTVT.

This clone was picked up a small number of times. Other DNA sequences in this specimen translate into the identical CDR3. The V and J genes are TRBV6-1 and TRBJ1-5, with D uncertain. Germline V lookup: CDR1 MNHNS, CDR2 SASEGT. This CDR3 has 14 residues. V was trimmed by 2 bases and J by 1 base, leaving 6 bases between them. As DNA, the CDR3 is TGTGCCAGCAGTGAAACGGACAGCAATCAGCCCCAGCATTTT. This gives the protein CASSETDSNQPQHF.

This clone was detected once. The chain uses TRBV27 and TRBJ2-5; 10 nucleotides line up with TRBD1. The CDR3 totals 16 residues. Trimming took 5 bases from V and 0 from J; bases not matched to a gene: 6. Germline CDR1 and CDR2: MNHEY and SMNVEV (reference sequence). The CDR3 coding sequence is TGTGCCAGCAGTAAACGACAGGGGGCTAACCAAGAGACCCAGTACTTC. Translation gives CASSKRQGANQETQYF.